This paragraph covers one T cell receptor (beta chain) sequence. What antigen it recognizes has not been identified. Base qualities are not at hand, and no much larger clone is one base apart. This sample's time point label indicates: 4 weeks on oral tofacitinib. The sample's treatment or condition label is to be understood as: oral pan-JAK inhibitor, 5-10 mg twice daily. Lesional scalp punch biopsies and peripheral blood were collected from alopecia areata patients. PBMCs were isolated by density centrifugation and stained for CD3, CD4 and CD8, after which CD4+ and CD8+ T cells were sorted on a FACSAria. The sample originates from a study of CD8+ T cells in alopecia areata (dated by TCRdb to about 2018). About the full investigation: The treated patients took part in an open-label pilot trial in which moderate-to-severe alopecia areata was treated with oral tofacitinib at 5 to 10 mg twice daily. Scalp clonality was compared among normal scalp (n=4), patchy alopecia areata scalp (n=8), and alopecia totalis/universalis scalp (n=8). Tofacitinib-treated patients had biopsies at baseline and at 4 and 24 weeks of treatment, with a later scalp biopsy in several patients. RNA came from the PAXgene miRNA kit for fixed scalp, the miRNeasy kit for PBMCs, and the RNeasy kit for mouse skin. On the human side, TCRbeta sequencing was run on scalp tissue and on sorted CD4+ and CD8+ peripheral blood T cells from healthy controls and from alopecia areata patients with either patchy or totalis/universalis disease. The study used high-throughput TCRbeta sequencing to examine T cell clonal expansion in alopecia areata, in both the C3H/HeJ mouse model and human patients. Tofacitinib was administered for 6 to 18 months, and 6 months of follow-up off drug were then conducted to assess delayed response and recurrence. Disease severity in treated patients was measured with the SALT score, which quantifies the percentage of affected scalp surface area. immunoSEQ multiplex PCR using 35 Vbeta forward primers and 13 Jbeta reverse primers was used to amplify TCRbeta CDR3 regions. Beyond this particular receptor, the publication reports: Scalp clonality and the number of expanded CD8+ clones among the top 100 scalp clones were significantly decreased by tofacitinib. Shared TCR sequences between patients were less evident than in mice, which may be partly attributable to HLA diversity in the patient population. During tofacitinib treatment, many expanded lesional clones stuck around in both scalp and blood, and this persistence may partly explain why relapse happens after treatment is stopped. The treated cohort was small, with a single nonresponder, so links between baseline CD8+ expansion and response need larger studies. Unlike mouse skin, where gammadelta T cells dominate, normal human skin contains resident alphabeta T cells that get sequenced too, which complicates analysis of the scalp TCR repertoire. Lesional scalp, especially in alopecia totalis/universalis, showed higher clonality and more expanded CD8+ clones than normal scalp, suggesting antigenic drive.

The CDR3 goes from the cysteine to the phenylalanine over 18 residues. Here the CDR3 DNA is all that survives: 54 bases in frame from base 1. V ends up 8 bases short and J 0 bases short, with an unmatched junction base count of 18. The germline V gene (reference sequence) supplies CDR1 SEHNR and CDR2 FQNEAQ. Library preparation was by the immunoSEQ multiplex PCR assay. For TCR sequencing, RNA was extracted from every sample and reverse transcribed into cDNA to serve as template. First-strand cDNA was synthesized with SuperScript III using a 2:1 mix of oligo-dT and random hexamers. A synthetic immune receptor repertoire was used to measure amplification bias, and any remaining bias was corrected computationally. The study's processing was this. Raw reads were preprocessed to remove errors, and CDR3 was defined by IMGT conventions from the conserved cysteine to phenylalanine. Clonality was computed by normalizing Shannon entropy by log2 of the number of productive unique TCRs and subtracting the result from 1. Whether each scalp clone was CD4 or CD8 was inferred by checking scalp TCRbeta sequences against the CD4 and CD8 repertoires from sorted blood. What TCRdb holds here is the immuneACCESS table cut down to in-frame rearrangements. Part of the clones is not present; checked against another copy, under half of the missing clones reflect an unresolved V gene, and the others are unexplained. The DNA was the basis for D and trimming; V, J and clone size are from that table. The table for this sample lists roughly 200,000 clones; approximately 56% of them were counted only once. The ten largest clones represent about 3% of the sample.

The receptor was isolated from a human donor with alopecia areata. Sequenced here: CD4+ T cells sorted from blood, sampled at week 4, from a patient treated with tofacitinib. The chain uses TRBV7-9 and TRBJ2-7; 8 bases in the junction line up with TRBD2. The encoded CDR3 is CASLGAQDLAGFSYEQYF. DNA sequence: TGTGCCAGCTTGGGGGCGCAAGATTTAGCGGGGTTCTCCTACGAGCAGTACTTC. Supplemented by the reference TRBV7-9 and TRBJ2-7 proteins around the CDR3, the complete variable domain is DTGVSQNPRHKITKRGQNVTFRCDPISEHNRLYWYRQTLGQGPEFLTYFQNEAQLEKSRLLSDRFSAERPKGSFSTLEIQRTEQGDSAMYLCASLGAQDLAGFSYEQYFGPGTRLTVT.